This T cell receptor (beta chain) came from a study of radiotherapy plus CTLA-4 blockade in lung cancer. Generated by immunoSEQ multiplex PCR, the TCRdb table keeps only in-frame clones and is missing some. This table has about 98,000 clones, around 88% appearing once. As concerns this clone: Its antigen is unknown.

The germline CDR1 and CDR2 sequences are KGHSH and LQKENI. Trimming shortened V by 4 bases and J by 1 base, and 7 bases separated the two germline ends. The CDR3 totals 13 residues. Whole-study results and caveats: Clones of tumor-derived TCRs expanded in blood after radiotherapy plus ipilimumab.

This sequence originates from a human donor with non-small cell lung cancer that progressed on radiotherapy plus ipilimumab. The sequencing used peripheral blood, collected from a patient treated with radiotherapy plus ipilimumab. V and J are TRBV18 and TRBJ2-5; D not resolved. The chain's CDR3 is CASSRELQETQYF. The CDR3 DNA is TGTGCCAGCTCACGAGAGCTCCAAGAGACCCAGTACTTC.